The T cell receptor beta chain described here comes from a study of a mutant IDH1 vaccine in newly diagnosed glioma. In this sample, this clone turned up a few times. Only in-frame clones appear in the TCRdb table, and some are missing; sequencing was by immunoSEQ multiplex PCR. The repertoire holds just under 95,000 clones, with 83% as singletons. The time point was: baseline, week 1 (first vaccination visit). The sample's treatment: pre-vaccination baseline after standard-of-care therapy. The clonotype comes from a woman in her forties or fifties with glioma. The material sequenced was PBMCs, taken from a glioma patient treated with radiotherapy, temozolomide or both.

In DNA form, the CDR3 reads TGTGCCACCAGCAGAGATTTTGATTCCGGGGAGCTGTTTTTT. Translation: CATSRDFDSGELFF. The chain combines TRBV15 with TRBJ2-2; D call uncertain. Germline CDR1 is LNHNV and CDR2 is YYDKDF (reference sequence). V gave up 0 bases and J gave up 6 bases, with 8 bases separating them. The CDR3 is made up of 14 amino acids.